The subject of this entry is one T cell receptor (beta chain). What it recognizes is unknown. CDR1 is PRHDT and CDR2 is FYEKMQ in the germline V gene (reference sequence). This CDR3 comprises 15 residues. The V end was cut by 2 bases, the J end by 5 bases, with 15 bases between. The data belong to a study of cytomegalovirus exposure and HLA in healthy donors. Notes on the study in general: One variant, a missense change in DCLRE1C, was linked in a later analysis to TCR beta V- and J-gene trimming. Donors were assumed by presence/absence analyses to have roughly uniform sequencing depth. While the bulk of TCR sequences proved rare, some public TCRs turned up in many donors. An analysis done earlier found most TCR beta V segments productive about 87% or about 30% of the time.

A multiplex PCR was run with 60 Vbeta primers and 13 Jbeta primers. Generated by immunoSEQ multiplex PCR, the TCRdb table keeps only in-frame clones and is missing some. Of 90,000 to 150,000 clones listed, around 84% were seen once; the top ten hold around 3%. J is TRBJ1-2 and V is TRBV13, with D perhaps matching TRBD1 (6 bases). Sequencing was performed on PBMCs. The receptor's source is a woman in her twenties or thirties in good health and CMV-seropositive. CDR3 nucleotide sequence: TGTGCCAGCAGCTTACTATCTGGGGGCGATTATGGCTACACCTTC. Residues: CASSLLSGGDYGYTF.